This is a list of T cell receptor beta chains from one sample in a study of blood T cell repertoires in COVID-19. Only in-frame clones appear in the TCRdb table, and some are missing; sequencing was by immunoSEQ multiplex PCR. The sample includes about 69,000 clones, 60% to 85% of them seen just once. Sequencing was performed on peripheral blood. These TCRs come from a man in his 60s with acute or convalescent COVID-19. The CDR3 runs from the conserved cysteine through the conserved F or W. A D gene is named only where the DNA matches it firmly. Part of the rows lack a size; the others show once, few, many or a class for expanded clones.

TRBV27	TRBJ2-3	.	.	CASGRQEMTDTQYF	TGTGCCAGCGGCCGACAGGAGATGACAGATACGCAGTATTTT
TRBV27	TRBJ2-5	.	.	CASSAARIGGTQYF	TGTGCCAGCAGTGCCGCTAGGATAGGGGGGACCCAGTACTTC
TRBV7-9	TRBJ2-7	few	.	CASSSLRDSYEQYF	TGTGCCAGCAGCTCACTCAGGGACTCCTACGAGCAGTACTTC
TRBV6-1	TRBJ2-3	.	.	CASSDLGQADTQYF	TGTGCCAGCAGTGATTTGGGGCAGGCCGATACGCAGTATTTT
TRBV14	TRBJ2-7	.	.	CASSHDLRVAHEQYF	TGTGCCAGCAGTCACGACCTCAGGGTTGCCCACGAGCAGTACTTC
TRBV10-3	TRBJ2-7	few	.	CAISEGRGVSYEQYF	TGTGCCATCAGTGAGGGCAGGGGGGTCTCCTACGAGCAGTACTTC
TRBV13	TRBJ2-7	many	.	CASSSRGIPAYEQYF	TGTGCCAGCAGCTCCCGGGGGATACCTGCCTACGAGCAGTACTTC
TRBV4-2	TRBJ1-2	.	.	CASSQVWGNYGYTF	TGTGCCAGCAGCCAAGTTTGGGGCAACTATGGCTACACCTTC
TRBV7-9	TRBJ2-2	once	TRBD2	CASSLALGPGGTGELFF	TGTGCCAGCAGCTTAGCGTTGGGACCCGGGGGGACCGGGGAGCTGTTTTTT
TRBV6-5	TRBJ1-6	.	.	CASTTEYNSPLHF	TGTGCCAGCACGACAGAATATAATTCACCCCTCCACTTT
TRBV12-5	TRBJ2-3	.	.	CASGLTFTDTQYF	TGTGCTAGTGGTTTGACTTTCACAGATACGCAGTATTTT
TRBV11-1	TRBJ2-1	once	.	CASSSTVRNEQFF	TGTGCCAGCAGCTCTACCGTCAGGAATGAGCAGTTCTTC
TRBV14	TRBJ1-4	.	TRBD1	CASSPFRGSNEKLFF	TGTGCCAGCAGCCCCTTCAGGGGGAGCAATGAAAAACTGTTTTTT